The 17 T cell receptor beta chains below all came from one sample that was sequenced in a study of T cells in Graves' hyperthyroidism and ophthalmopathy. Researchers took RNA transcripts and amplified the TCR beta CDR3 regions from them. The TCR CDR3 was amplified in a first-round RT-PCR using the HTBI primer set. TCRdb used MiXCR to reprocess the multiplex PCR reads, holding one entry per CDR3 protein. This table holds about 700,000 distinct CDR3 sequences, about 45% found once. Material for sequencing was peripheral blood or thyroid tissue (not recorded which). The receptors originated from an adult man with Graves' disease, either hyperthyroidism or ophthalmopathy (not recorded which).

This chain joins TRBV29-1 and TRBJ2-5; D gene ambiguous. Germline values: CDR1 SQVTM, CDR2 ANQGSEA. Deletions cut 6 bases from V and 2 bases from J, with 10 bases between. The CDR3 sequence is 12 residues long. The CDR3 bases are TGCAGCGTCGAACAGAGACAAGAGACCCAGTACTTC. Translation gives CSVEQRQETQYF. The full variable domain, in which reference TRBV29-1 and TRBJ2-5 provide the parts outside the CDR3, is SAVISQKPSRDICQRGTSLTIQCQVDSQVTMMFWYRQQPGQSLTLIATANQGSEATYESGFVIDKFPISRPNLTFSTLTVSNMSPEDSSIYLCSVEQRQETQYFGPGTRLLVL.

The rearrangement links TRBV9 to TRBJ2-5, with D maybe TRBD2 (6 bases). The CDR3 runs 15 residues. In germline, CDR1 is SGDLS, CDR2 YYNGEE. With 3 bases removed from V and 3 bases from J, the gap between germline ends came to 15 bases. Written as DNA, the CDR3 is TGTGCCAGCAGCGCCGGGACCACGGGGGAAGAGACCCAGTACTTC. Residues: CASSAGTTGEETQYF.

The table lists this clonotype with many counts. The chain employs TRBV13 and TRBJ2-7; D is unclear. V was trimmed by 1 base and J by 7 bases, leaving 17 bases between them. CDR1 is PRHDT and CDR2 is FYEKMQ in the germline V gene (reference sequence). The CDR3 covers 15 residues. CDR3 in amino acids: CASSLAGRLFGEQYF. The CDR3 coding sequence is TGTGCCAGCAGCTTAGCTGGACGGCTCTTCGGGGAGCAGTACTTC. Full variable domain (remainder filled in from reference TRBV13 and TRBJ2-7): AAGVIQSPRHLIKEKRETATLKCYPIPRHDTVYWYQQGPGQDPQFLISFYEKMQSDKGSIPDRFSAQQFSDYHSELNMSSLELGDSALYFCASSLAGRLFGEQYFGPGTRLTVT.

The chain has TRBV15 and TRBJ1-2, with D perhaps matching TRBD1 (5 bases). V dropped 1 base and J dropped 2 bases, with 11 bases sitting between them. Looked up from germline, CDR1 is LNHNV and CDR2 is YYDKDF (reference sequence). This CDR3 contains 15 residues. The CDR3 sequence: CATSRARGPNYGYTF. Here the CDR3 DNA reads TGTGCCACCAGCAGAGCACGGGGCCCGAACTATGGCTACACCTTC.

In its sample, this clonotype was seen a few times. The gene calls are TRBV29-1 and TRBJ2-7; 9 nucleotides match TRBD1. Germline CDR1 is SQVTM and CDR2 is ANQGSEA. The CDR3 is 16 residues long. V was pared by 7 bases and J by 3 bases, with 16 bases of the junction left unmatched. CDR3 region: CSAVTGGAGIFYEQYF. DNA for the CDR3: TGCAGCGCCGTGACAGGGGGTGCCGGGATTTTCTACGAGCAGTACTTC.

The V gene is TRBV20-1, the J gene TRBJ2-7; TRBD2 matches 8 bases. V was pared by 6 bases and J by 2 bases, with 12 bases of the junction left unmatched. The CDR3 runs 15 residues. From germline, CDR1 is DFQATT and CDR2 SNEGSKA (reference sequence). The CDR3 loop reads CSARNPGLGAYEQYF. For the CDR3, the DNA is TGCAGTGCCCGAAATCCGGGACTAGGAGCCTACGAGCAGTACTTC.

This clonotype was counted at least ten times. The DNA of the CDR3 is TGTGCCAGCAGTCTTACAGGGGTGGATGGCTACACCTTC. This sequence encodes CASSLTGVDGYTF. This sequence joins TRBV12-3 or TRBV12-4 and TRBJ1-2, with TRBD1 matching over 7 bases. The CDR3 consists of 13 residues. The V segment lost 5 bases and the J segment 6 bases; nucleotides outside the gene matches: 6.

The chain combines TRBV10-2 with TRBJ1-2; possibly TRBD1 for D (6 bases). The CDR3 totals 15 residues. The V and J ends lost 10 bases and 3 bases respectively, with 21 bases between them. CDR1 and CDR2 from the germline V gene are WSHSY and SAAADI. This CDR3 is CANSGNRDSHYGYTF. The CDR3 bases are TGCGCCAACAGCGGTAACAGGGATAGTCACTATGGCTACACCTTC.

This clonotype turned up a few times. The chain is built from TRBV20-1 and TRBJ1-5; a possible D gene is TRBD1 (5 bases). The CDR3 extends over 14 amino acids. The germline gives CDR1 DFQATT, CDR2 SNEGSKA (reference sequence). V dropped 4 bases and J dropped 0 bases, with 10 bases sitting between them. Here the CDR3 reads CSAIPGASNQPQHF. CDR3 bases: TGCAGTGCTATCCCCGGGGCTAGCAATCAGCCCCAGCATTTT.

This chain connects TRBV10-3 to TRBJ1-6; D might be TRBD1 (5 bases). Trimming pared 10 bases from V and 8 bases from J, leaving 15 bases between. Germline-derived CDR1 and CDR2 are ENHRY and SYGVKD. CDR3 length: 13 amino acids. CDR3 nucleotide sequence: TGTGCCACCCAAGGGACGGCTGATTCACCCCTCCACTTT. Translation: CATQGTADSPLHF.

The V gene is TRBV10-3, the J gene TRBJ1-5, with D possibly being TRBD1 (6 bases). Germline CDR1 is ENHRY and CDR2 is SYGVKD. The germline V and J ends were trimmed by 5 bases and 10 bases, with 21 bases remaining between them. The CDR3 extends over 15 amino acids. CDR3 coding DNA: TGTGCCATCAGTACAGGGAACAGACTCTCAGGACCCCAGCATTTT. Translated: CAISTGNRLSGPQHF.

As DNA, the CDR3 is TGTGCCTGGAGTGCCAGTTTTGGGACAGATGAGACCCAGTACTTC. This gives the protein CAWSASFGTDETQYF. The chain couples TRBV7-9 to TRBJ2-5; 7 nucleotides agree with TRBD1. CDR3 size: 15 residues. The J segment lost 5 bases and the V segment lost 11 bases, leaving 17 bases of the junction unmatched. Looked up from germline, CDR1 is SEHNR and CDR2 is FQNEAQ (reference sequence).

This clonotype was counted only a few times. The V and J genes are TRBV2 and TRBJ2-2; D tentatively fits TRBD1 or TRBD2 (5 bases each). V was shortened by 3 bases and J by 4 bases, with 15 bases between the two germline ends. This CDR3 comprises 16 residues. The V gene's germline CDR1 is SNHLY and CDR2 FYNNEI. In DNA form, the CDR3 reads TGTGCCAGCAGTGATCCGGGCAGGGACCTCACCGGGGAGCTGTTTTTT. Its protein product is CASSDPGRDLTGELFF. Full variable domain (outside the CDR3, taken from reference TRBV2 and TRBJ2-2): EPEVTQTPSHQVTQMGQEVILRCVPISNHLYFYWYRQILGQKVEFLVSFYNNEISEKSEIFDDQFSVERPDGSNFTLKIRSTKLEDSAMYFCASSDPGRDLTGELFFGEGSRLTVL.

The CDR3 nucleotides are TGTGCCAGCAGCTTGGGACAGGGGTCGAGGACCCAGTACTTC. Protein sequence: CASSLGQGSRTQYF. V is TRBV5-4 and J is TRBJ2-5; 8 bases are a match to TRBD1. CDR1 is SGHNT and CDR2 is YYREEE in the germline V gene (reference sequence). The ends lost 0 bases at V and 7 bases at J; junction bases unmatched: 5. This CDR3 has 14 residues. Looking up the rest from reference TRBV5-4 and TRBJ2-5 gives the full variable domain: ETGVTQSPTHLIKTRGQQVTLRCSSQSGHNTVSWYQQALGQGPQFIFQYYREEENGRGNFPPRFSGLQFPNYSSELNVNALELDDSALYLCASSLGQGSRTQYFGPGTRLLVL.

This clonotype was counted a few times. One end of the junction is discordant with germline, which a read error may explain. The CDR3 DNA is TGTGCCAGCAGTGGCCCGGGACAGAAGAACACTGAAGCTTTCTTT. Translated: CASSGPGQKNTEAFF. The chain couples TRBV10-3 to TRBJ1-1, with TRBD1 identical over 7 bases. The CDR3 has 15 amino acids. Germline V gene lookup returns CDR1 ENHRY and CDR2 SYGVKD.

This clonotype was seen a few times. The chain carries TRBV7-9 and TRBJ1-2; D gene uncertain. The length of the CDR3 is 15 residues. The germline V gene has CDR1 SEHNR and CDR2 FQNEAQ (reference sequence). The V end was cut by 5 bases, the J end by 1 base, with 14 bases between. CDR3: CASSPGFTFNYGYTF. In DNA form, the CDR3 reads TGTGCCAGCAGCCCCGGCTTTACCTTTAACTATGGCTACACCTTC.

The rearrangement joins TRBV29-1 to TRBJ1-1; 8 nucleotides align to TRBD1. The J segment lost 1 base and the V segment lost 6 bases, leaving 10 bases of the junction unmatched. The CDR3 is made up of 15 amino acids. Germline V gives CDR1 SQVTM, CDR2 ANQGSEA. CDR3 residues: CSVKDRAKWNTEAFF. The CDR3 nucleotides are TGCAGCGTAAAGGACAGGGCTAAATGGAACACTGAAGCTTTCTTT.